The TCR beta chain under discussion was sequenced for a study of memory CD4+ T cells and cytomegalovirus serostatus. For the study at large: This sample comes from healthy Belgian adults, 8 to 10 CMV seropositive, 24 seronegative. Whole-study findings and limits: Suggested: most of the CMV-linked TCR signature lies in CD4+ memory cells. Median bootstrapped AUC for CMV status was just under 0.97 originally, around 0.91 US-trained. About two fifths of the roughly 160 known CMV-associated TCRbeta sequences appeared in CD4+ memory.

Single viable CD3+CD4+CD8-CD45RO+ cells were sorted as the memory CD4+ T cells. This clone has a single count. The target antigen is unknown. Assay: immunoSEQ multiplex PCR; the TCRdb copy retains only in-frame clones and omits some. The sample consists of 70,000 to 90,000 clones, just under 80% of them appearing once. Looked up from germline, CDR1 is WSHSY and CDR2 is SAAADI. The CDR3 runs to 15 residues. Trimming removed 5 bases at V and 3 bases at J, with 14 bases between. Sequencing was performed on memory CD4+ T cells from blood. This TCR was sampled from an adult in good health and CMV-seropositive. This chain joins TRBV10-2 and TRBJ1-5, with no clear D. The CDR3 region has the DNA TGCGCCAGCAGTATAGACACTCGGTTCAATCAGCCCCAGCATTTT. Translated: CASSIDTRFNQPQHF.